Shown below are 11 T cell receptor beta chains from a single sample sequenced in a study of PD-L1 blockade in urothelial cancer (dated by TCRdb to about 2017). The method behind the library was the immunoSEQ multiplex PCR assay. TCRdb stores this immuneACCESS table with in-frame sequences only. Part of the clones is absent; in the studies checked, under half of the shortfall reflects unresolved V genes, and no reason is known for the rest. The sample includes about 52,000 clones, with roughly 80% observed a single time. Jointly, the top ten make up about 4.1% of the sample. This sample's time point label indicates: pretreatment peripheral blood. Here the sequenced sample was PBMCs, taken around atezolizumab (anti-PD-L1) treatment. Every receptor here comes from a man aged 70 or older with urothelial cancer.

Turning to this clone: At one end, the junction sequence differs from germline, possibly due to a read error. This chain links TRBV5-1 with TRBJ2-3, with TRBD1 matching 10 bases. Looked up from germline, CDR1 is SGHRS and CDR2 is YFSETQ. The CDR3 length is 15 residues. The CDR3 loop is CASRLGGQGTDTQYF. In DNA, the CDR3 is TGCGCCAGCAGATTGGGGGGACAGGGGACAGATACGCAGTATTTT.

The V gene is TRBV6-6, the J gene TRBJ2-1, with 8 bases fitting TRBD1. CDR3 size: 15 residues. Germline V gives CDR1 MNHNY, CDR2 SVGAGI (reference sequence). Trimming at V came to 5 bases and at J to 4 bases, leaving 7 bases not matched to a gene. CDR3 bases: TGTGCCAGCAGTGATGGACAGGGTAGATACAATGAGCAGTTCTTC. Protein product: CASSDGQGRYNEQFF.

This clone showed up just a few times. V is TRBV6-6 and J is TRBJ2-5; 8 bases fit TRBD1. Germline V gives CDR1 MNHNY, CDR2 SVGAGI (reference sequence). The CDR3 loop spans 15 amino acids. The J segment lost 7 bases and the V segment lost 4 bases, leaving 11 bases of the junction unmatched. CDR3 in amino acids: CASSSPGGGPRTQYF. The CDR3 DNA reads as TGTGCCAGCAGTTCCCCAGGGGGCGGTCCCCGGACCCAGTACTTC.

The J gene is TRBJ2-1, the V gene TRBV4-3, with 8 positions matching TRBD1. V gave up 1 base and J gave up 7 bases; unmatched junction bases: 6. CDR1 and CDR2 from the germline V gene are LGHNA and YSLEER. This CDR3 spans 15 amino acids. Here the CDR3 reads CASSQGQGWGNEQFF. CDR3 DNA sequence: TGCGCCAGCAGCCAAGGACAGGGGTGGGGGAATGAGCAGTTCTTC.

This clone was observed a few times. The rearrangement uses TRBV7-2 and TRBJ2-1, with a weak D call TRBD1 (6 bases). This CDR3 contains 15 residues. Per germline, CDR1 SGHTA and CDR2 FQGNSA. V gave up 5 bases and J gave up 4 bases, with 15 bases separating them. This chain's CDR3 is CASSPQGNRYNEQFF. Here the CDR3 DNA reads TGTGCCAGCAGCCCTCAGGGGAACCGTTACAATGAGCAGTTCTTC.

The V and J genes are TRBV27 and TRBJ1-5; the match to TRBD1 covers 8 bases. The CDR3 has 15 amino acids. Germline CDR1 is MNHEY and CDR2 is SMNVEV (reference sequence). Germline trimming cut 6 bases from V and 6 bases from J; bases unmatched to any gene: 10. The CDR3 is CASRPQGAVSQPQHF. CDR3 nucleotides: TGTGCCAGCAGGCCTCAGGGGGCAGTAAGTCAGCCCCAGCATTTT.

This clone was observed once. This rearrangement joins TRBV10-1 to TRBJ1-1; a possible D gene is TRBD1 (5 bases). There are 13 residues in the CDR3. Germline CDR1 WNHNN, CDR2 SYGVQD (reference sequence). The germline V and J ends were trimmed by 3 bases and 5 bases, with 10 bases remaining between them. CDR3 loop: CASSDEGRTEAFF. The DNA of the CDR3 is TGCGCCAGCAGTGACGAGGGGAGGACTGAAGCTTTCTTT.

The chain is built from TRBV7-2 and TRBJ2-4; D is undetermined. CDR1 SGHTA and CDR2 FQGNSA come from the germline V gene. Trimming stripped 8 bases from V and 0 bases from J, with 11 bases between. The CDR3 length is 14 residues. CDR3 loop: CASGRELAKNIQYF. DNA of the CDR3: TGTGCCAGCGGGCGAGAACTAGCCAAAAACATTCAGTACTTC. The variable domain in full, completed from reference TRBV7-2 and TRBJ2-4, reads GAGVSQSPSNKVTEKGKDVELRCDPISGHTALYWYRQSLGQGLEFLIYFQGNSAPDKSGLPSDRFSAERTGGSVSTLTIQRTQQEDSAVYLCASGRELAKNIQYFGAGTRLSVL.

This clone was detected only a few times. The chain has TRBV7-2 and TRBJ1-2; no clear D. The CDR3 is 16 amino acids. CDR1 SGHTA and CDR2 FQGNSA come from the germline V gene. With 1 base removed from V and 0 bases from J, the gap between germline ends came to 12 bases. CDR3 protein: CASSLDGSSSNYGYTF. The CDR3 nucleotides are TGTGCCAGCAGCTTAGACGGGTCTTCCTCTAACTATGGCTACACCTTC.

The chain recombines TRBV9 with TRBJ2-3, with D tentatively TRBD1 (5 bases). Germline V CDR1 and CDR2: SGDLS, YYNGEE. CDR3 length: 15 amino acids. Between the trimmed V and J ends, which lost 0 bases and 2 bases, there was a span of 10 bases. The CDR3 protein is CASSVGTLVTDTQYF. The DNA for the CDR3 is TGTGCCAGCAGCGTAGGGACACTCGTCACAGATACGCAGTATTTT. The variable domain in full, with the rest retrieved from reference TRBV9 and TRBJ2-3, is DSGVTQTPKHLITATGQRVTLRCSPRSGDLSVYWYQQSLDQGLQFLIQYYNGEERAKGNILERFSAQQFPDLHSELNLSSLELGDSALYFCASSVGTLVTDTQYFGPGTRLTVL.

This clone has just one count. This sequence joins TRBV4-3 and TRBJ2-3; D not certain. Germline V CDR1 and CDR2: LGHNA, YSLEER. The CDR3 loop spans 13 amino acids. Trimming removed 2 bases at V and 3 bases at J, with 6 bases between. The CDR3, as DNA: TGCGCCAGCAGCCAAATAGAGACAGATACGCAGTATTTT. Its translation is CASSQIETDTQYF.